Below, 7 T cell receptor beta chains from the same sample are listed, as sequenced in a study of cytotoxic CD8 clonotypes in ibrutinib-treated CLL. Some clones are missing from TCRdb's copy, which holds only in-frame ones; the method was immunoSEQ multiplex PCR. The sample has approximately 280,000 clones, 60% to 80% seen once. Sequenced here: PBMCs, sampled at disease progression, from a patient treated with ibrutinib. These receptors were collected from a human donor with chronic lymphocytic leukemia.

The V call is TRBV27, the J call TRBJ2-7; 10 bases align to TRBD2. CDR1 is MNHEY and CDR2 is SMNVEV in the germline V gene (reference sequence). The CDR3 consists of 17 residues. Trimming removed 5 bases from V and 2 bases from J; junction bases left unmatched: 12. The CDR3 sequence: CASSRRAGTSAAYEQYF. CDR3 sequence (DNA): TGTGCCAGCAGTCGTCGCGCCGGGACTAGCGCGGCCTACGAGCAGTACTTC.

This chain uses TRBV18 with TRBJ2-1, with 12 bases fitting TRBD2. V was clipped by 6 bases and J by 5 bases; unmatched bases: 20. The CDR3 sequence is 20 residues long. Germline values: CDR1 KGHSH, CDR2 LQKENI. The CDR3 DNA sequence: TGTGCCAGCTCCCATCCCCGGGACGTTGGACTAGCGGGAAACGACAATGAGCAGTTCTTC. This gives the protein CASSHPRDVGLAGNDNEQFF.

This chain joins TRBV10-1 and TRBJ2-7; D is perhaps TRBD1 (8 bases). Germline CDR1 is WNHNN and CDR2 is SYGVQD (reference sequence). V lost 0 bases and J 6 bases, leaving 18 bases between the germline ends. The length of the CDR3 is 16 residues. CDR3 bases: TGCGCCAGCAGTGAGTCTAAGGGACAGGCGGGGGTCGAGCAGTACTTC. This encodes CASSESKGQAGVEQYF.

The CDR3 reads CASSLVTTDTQYF. As DNA, the CDR3 is TGTGCCAGCAGCTTAGTTACCACAGATACGCAGTATTTT. The V call is TRBV7-8, the J call TRBJ2-3; D ambiguous. Trimming took off 1 base at V and 2 bases at J, with 4 bases between the two ends. CDR1 and CDR2 from the germline V gene are SGHVS and FQNEAQ. The CDR3 length is 13 residues.

The J gene is TRBJ2-7, the V gene TRBV7-2; D not certain. Between the trimmed V and J ends, which lost 0 bases and 2 bases, there was a span of 14 bases. This CDR3 is 16 amino acids long. CDR1 is SGHTA and CDR2 is FQGNSA in the germline V gene. The CDR3, as DNA: TGTGCCAGCAGCTTAGCGCTGGGCCGAAAGACCTACGAGCAGTACTTC. It yields the protein CASSLALGRKTYEQYF.

This clone was detected many times. The V and J genes are TRBV10-3 and TRBJ2-2; D assignment may be TRBD1 or TRBD2 (6 bases each). The V and J ends lost 8 bases and 3 bases respectively, with 13 bases between them. The germline CDR1 and CDR2 sequences are ENHRY and SYGVKD. The CDR3 sequence is 14 residues long. CDR3 coding DNA: TGTGCCATCCAAGGAGGGGGTTACACCGGGGAGCTGTTTTTT. It codes for CAIQGGGYTGELFF.

This chain uses TRBV4-1 with TRBJ1-2; tentative D call: TRBD1 (5 bases). The CDR3 is made up of 14 amino acids. V lost 4 bases to trimming and J lost 1 base, with 10 bases between them. CDR1 is MGHRA and CDR2 is YSYEKL in the germline V gene. The CDR3 DNA sequence: TGCGCCAGCAGCCCCCACGGGGGTAACTATGGCTACACCTTC. This codes for CASSPHGGNYGYTF.